This TCR beta chain was recovered during a study of siplizumab effects on memory and regulatory T cells. By sample share, this clone is medium-sized (0.01 to 0.1%). The antigen remains unidentified. Trimming stripped 5 bases from V and 4 bases from J, with 23 bases between. The CDR3 sequence is 17 residues long. Germline loops: CDR1 KGHSH, CDR2 LQKENI. Clones were read by immunoSEQ multiplex PCR, and TCRdb kept only the in-frame ones, dropping some. Among some 3,400 clones, under 55% were seen once, and the ten largest hold under 6.5%. The study, taken as a whole, reports: Siplizumab conditions gave an average of around 64% Treg-derived mappable alloreactive CD4+ clones, versus about 30% for controls. Sequences below about 10^-5 frequency were poorly captured, limiting mapping of alloreactive clones. Only a minority of proliferating CD4+ or CD8+ clones had an assignable naive or memory phenotype, with roughly 80-97% lacking one.

Coculture of the mixed lymphocyte reaction cells took place at 37 degrees C and lasted around six days. Material for sequencing was CFSE-low (dividing) CD4+ T cells sorted from an allogeneic mixed lymphocyte reaction. The TCR was taken from a human donor in good health; the cells came from an allogeneic mixed lymphocyte reaction. The V gene is TRBV18, the J gene TRBJ2-5; D is perhaps TRBD2 (6 bases). The CDR3 loop is CASSFLALGGTGETQYF. In DNA, the CDR3 is TGTGCCAGCTCATTTCTCGCCCTCGGGGGAACCGGAGAGACCCAGTACTTC. Filled out from reference TRBV18 and TRBJ2-5, the complete variable domain reads NAGVMQNPRHLVRRRGQEARLRCSPMKGHSHVYWYRQLPEEGLKFMVYLQKENIIDESGMPKERFSAEFPKEGPSILRIQQVVRGDSAAYFCASSFLALGGTGETQYFGPGTRLLVL.